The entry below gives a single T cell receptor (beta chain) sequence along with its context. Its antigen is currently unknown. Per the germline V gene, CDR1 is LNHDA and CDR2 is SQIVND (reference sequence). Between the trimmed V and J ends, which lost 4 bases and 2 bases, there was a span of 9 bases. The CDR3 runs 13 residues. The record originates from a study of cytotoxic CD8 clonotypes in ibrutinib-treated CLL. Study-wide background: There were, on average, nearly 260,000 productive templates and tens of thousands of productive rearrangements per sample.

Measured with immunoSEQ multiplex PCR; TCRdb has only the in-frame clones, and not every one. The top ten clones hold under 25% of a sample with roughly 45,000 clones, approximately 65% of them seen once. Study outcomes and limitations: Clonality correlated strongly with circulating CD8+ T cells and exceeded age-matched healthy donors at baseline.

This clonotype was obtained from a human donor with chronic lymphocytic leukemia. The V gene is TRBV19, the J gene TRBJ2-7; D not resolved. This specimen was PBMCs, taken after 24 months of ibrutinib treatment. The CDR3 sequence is CASSRRSPYEQYF. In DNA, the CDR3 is TGTGCCAGTAGTAGGCGTTCCCCCTACGAGCAGTACTTC.